The 8 T cell receptor beta chains given below trace back to one sample, sequenced in a study of cytomegalovirus exposure and HLA in healthy donors. Both 60 Vbeta primers and 13 Jbeta primers went into the PCR. TCRdb's table, derived via immunoSEQ multiplex PCR, lists solely in-frame clones and lacks some. The sample contains about 120,000 clones, over 60% of which appear only once. The sample was PBMCs. The receptors originated from a man younger than 30 in good health and CMV-seronegative.

V and J are TRBV7-9 and TRBJ2-7; 9 bases are a match to TRBD2. This CDR3 region has 17 residues. V was pared by 1 base and J by 6 bases, with 13 bases of the junction left unmatched. Germline assignment: CDR1 SEHNR and CDR2 FQNEAQ (reference sequence). The CDR3 loop is CASSLGELAGNPAEQYV. The DNA for the CDR3 is TGTGCCAGCAGCTTAGGCGAACTAGCGGGTAATCCGGCCGAGCAGTACGTC.

The chain is built from TRBV5-1 and TRBJ2-2; 10 bases are shared with TRBD2. V shed 1 base and J 5 bases; nucleotides not matched to a gene: 5. CDR3 size: 16 residues. Looked up from germline, CDR1 is SGHRS and CDR2 is YFSETQ. Here the CDR3 DNA reads TGCGCCAGCAGCTTGAGCCTAGCGGGAGATACCGGGGAGCTGTTTTTT. Residues: CASSLSLAGDTGELFF.

Worth noting for this clone: This same CDR3 is encoded by further DNA sequences in the sample. The chain recombines TRBV7-8 with TRBJ1-5; tentative D call: TRBD1 (6 bases). The V gene lost 1 base and the J gene lost 2 bases, with 6 bases spanning the gap. This CDR3 is 14 amino acids long. Per the germline V gene, CDR1 is SGHVS and CDR2 is FQNEAQ. The CDR3 bases are TGTGCCAGCAGCTTAGACAGGGGCAATCAGCCCCAGCATTTT. It specifies CASSLDRGNQPQHF. Variable domain in full (rest from reference TRBV7-8 and TRBJ1-5): GAGVSQSPRYKVAKRGQDVALRCDPISGHVSLFWYQQALGQGPEFLTYFQNEAQLDKSGLPSDRFFAERPEGSVSTLKIQRTQQEDSAVYLCASSLDRGNQPQHFGDGTRLSIL.

The J gene is TRBJ2-5, the V gene TRBV27; perhaps TRBD2 as D (5 bases). The assigned J gene may be wrong: the sequence end matches TRBJ2-7 better. The CDR3 runs 17 residues. Germline values: CDR1 MNHEY, CDR2 SMNVEV (reference sequence). The CDR3 here is CASSFSFRTAGYYEQYF. CDR3 nucleotide sequence: TGTGCCAGCAGTTTTTCTTTCCGGACTGCAGGATACTACGAGCAGTACTTC.

The gene calls are TRBV6-5 and TRBJ2-3; D is unclear. Germline V CDR1 and CDR2: MNHEY, SVGAGI. With 2 bases removed from V and 6 bases from J, the gap between germline ends came to 12 bases. The CDR3 totals 14 residues. The CDR3 loop is CASSYPTPKDTQYF. CDR3 nucleotide sequence: TGTGCCAGCAGTTACCCTACGCCTAAGGATACGCAGTATTTT.

Here the CDR3 reads CASRTYRGTGNTIYF. DNA of the CDR3: TGTGCCAGCAGGACGTACAGGGGAACTGGAAACACCATATATTTT. The chain carries TRBV6-6 and TRBJ1-3; 7 bases align to TRBD1. Per the germline V gene, CDR1 is MNHNY and CDR2 is SVGAGI (reference sequence). The V gene end was trimmed by 6 bases and the J gene end by 2 bases; junction bases not matched to a gene: 7. This CDR3 is 15 amino acids long.

This clone has only a few counts. The V gene is TRBV19, the J gene TRBJ2-1; 10 bases are shared with TRBD2. The CDR3 extends over 15 amino acids. After removal of 3 bases from V and 8 bases from J, the junction contained 7 bases not matched to a gene. Germline V gene sequence: CDR1 LNHDA, CDR2 SQIVND (reference sequence). CDR3: CASSISSGGIYEQFF. In nucleotides, the CDR3 is TGTGCCAGTAGTATCTCTAGCGGGGGCATCTATGAGCAGTTCTTC.

The chain carries TRBV5-8 and TRBJ2-4, with 9 positions matching TRBD1. Germline V gives CDR1 SGHTS, CDR2 YDEGEE. With V trimmed by 5 bases and J by 0 bases, 12 bases remained unmatched. The CDR3 is made up of 18 amino acids. The CDR3 protein is CASSRTGDLPLAKNIQYF. The CDR3 nucleotides are TGTGCCAGCAGTCGGACAGGGGACCTACCACTAGCCAAAAACATTCAGTACTTC.